Listed below are T cell receptor beta chains from one sample, sequenced in a study of T cell changes during pregnancy in multiple sclerosis. This table comes from immunoSEQ multiplex PCR, and its TCRdb copy is limited to in-frame clones, with some not included. The table has about 69,000 clones, roughly 92% seen once. The material was peripheral blood, obtained in the third trimester of pregnancy. These receptors all stem from a female donor in good health, enrolled as a control in a pregnancy study. Each CDR3 is given without its conserved first and last residue. Each record gives: V gene, clone size, CDR3 protein. Rows give clone size only sometimes, using once, few, many, or a class for an expanded clone.

>TRBV4-1|.
ASSQGMGGGPTDTQY
>TRBV25-1|few
ASMRLGSPLH
>TRBV18|.
ASSPNYEQY
>TRBV4-1|.
ASSRAGTSDYEQY
>TRBV28|.
ASGPIGWAGGRGETQY
>TRBV10-3|.
AISGSGDSANQPQH
>TRBV7-2|.
ASSTGTGGRNQPQH
>TRBV15|.
ATSPTASPETQY
>TRBV9|.
ASSTRLAGRNEQF
>TRBV5-4|.
ASSYGGLAGHEQY
>TRBV6-5|.
ASSFRTVGAGDTQY
>TRBV30|.
AWSVWAAGSKNEQF
>TRBV28|few
ASTAGGNYGYT
>TRBV4-1|few
ASSQVGGGSYEQY
>TRBV7-2|.
ASSPRLADETQY
>TRBV30|.
AWRPGAGEQY
>TRBV6-5|.
ASSYLGGGETQY
>TRBV5-1|.
ASSATGERRGEKLF
>TRBV27|.
ASRSWEGLRKF
>TRBV13|once
ASSPTEGQWDNEQF
>TRBV10-3|.
AISLAGGPEDTQY
>TRBV7-9|once
ASSSSGGGNEQF
>TRBV7-3|.
ASSLPGTSVNEQF
>TRBV6-6|.
ASNLPTGKTEAF
>TRBV29-1|.
SVFPGQSTDTQY
>TRBV30|.
AWSAGLAGAYEQY
>TRBV2|.
ASRLELRTQETQY
>TRBV18|.
ASSSSGQGNEKLF
>TRBV7-2|.
ASSPLWTTIGNTQY
>TRBV2|.
ASSGGLAGWYEQY
>TRBV7-2|.
ASSATSGTGDGYT
>TRBV19|.
ASRGGQNQPQH
>TRBV30|once
AWSVQGLGGYT
>TRBV5-3|.
ARSLVVRLAGSYEQY
>TRBV19|.
ASSGGHTTQETQY
>TRBV15|.
ATSRVHFTEAF
>TRBV7-6|.
ASSLTRPDTQY
>TRBV5-1|.
ASDSGQGGSRPETQY
>TRBV28|.
ASSPGLAIETQY
>TRBV19|.
ASSIGLLGTSNQPQH
>TRBV5-4|.
ASAKGEGFNEQF
>TRBV2|.
ASSGQAMSTNEKLF
>TRBV6-5|.
ASTLLAGVGYEQY
>TRBV21-1|.
AGPPSDTSYEQY
>TRBV20-1|.
SASLRYEQY
>TRBV7-6|.
ASSLSGRNHNEQF
>TRBV7-2|few
ASSPGLAGEGGQF
>TRBV4-3|.
ASSRNRGSNQPQH
>TRBV19|.
ASSIGWGIKGAAEAF
>TRBV28|.
ASSLFATGGAETQY